Included here is one T cell receptor (beta chain) sequence, with context. The table lists this clonotype with many counts. Its antigen has not been determined. Per-nucleotide qualities are absent, and no much larger clonotype sits a single base away. Taken from cysteine to phenylalanine, the CDR3 has 15 residues. The entry retains the CDR3 DNA only, 45 bases that are in frame from base 1. From a lookup of the germline V gene (reference sequence), CDR1 and CDR2 are LNHDA and SQIVND. The germline V end is reduced by 8 bases and the J end by 2 bases; junction bases left unmatched: 10. This sample was included in a study of early T cells in non-severe SARS-CoV-2 infection (dated by TCRdb to the early 2020s). Regarding the complete study: TCR sequencing used bulk RNA from unsorted whole blood, so alpha and beta chains could not be paired.

Library generation was performed with 5' RACE. The run used a NextSeq 500. To correct for sequencing error and PCR bias, the TCR library protocol tagged individual cDNA molecules with unique molecular identifiers. TCR alpha and beta chains were both sequenced, and the abundances of alpha and beta sequences in each sample were closely correlated with each other. Regarding the original processing steps: Decombinator V4 was used to annotate TCR sequences for V gene, J gene and CDR3. Expanded TCRs were defined as changing significantly between any two time points under a Poisson model with p below 0.0001. Abundances of TCRs were expressed as counts per million after normalisation to the total number of TCRs sequenced in each sample. MAIT TCRs were defined by TRAV1-2 paired with TRAJ12, TRAJ20 or TRAJ33, and iNKT TCRs by TRAV10 paired with TRAJ18. VDJdb, accessed 1 November 2021, was searched for CMV, EBV and SARS-CoV-2 annotated TCRs, excluding TCRs annotated for multiple antigens. TCRdb applied fastp at Q25 and MiXCR to the public reads, then kept only in-frame beta chains. CDR3 protein duplicates are merged, each entry listing the most common genes and DNA. None of the V and J calls come from the authors' own analysis; TCRdb made them. The sample profile shows under 80,000 distinct CDR3 sequences; about 9.9% of them were found once. The ten largest clones take up 3.5% to 4.5% of the sample.

Set within a cohort of healthcare workers in London, UK, this nested case-control study involved weekly PCR testing of nasopharyngeal swabs along with blood sampling. Healthcare workers were recruited during the week of the UK lockdown, between 23 and 31 March 2020, and followed weekly for up to roughly 16 weeks. What the authors observed across the whole study: Matching against VDJdb was skewed toward anti-spike CD8 responses, likely underestimated virus-specific expansions, and missed private and CD4 specificities.

The sequence is built from TRBV19 and TRBJ2-7; 9 bases in the middle match TRBD1. The specimen sequenced was whole blood. This TCR was recovered from an adult who was a healthcare worker with PCR-confirmed SARS-CoV-2 infection or an uninfected control (not recorded which). The nucleotides read TGTGCCAGTCTACCTACAGGGGGCTCTGCCTACGAGCAGTACTTC. Translation gives CASLPTGGSAYEQYF.